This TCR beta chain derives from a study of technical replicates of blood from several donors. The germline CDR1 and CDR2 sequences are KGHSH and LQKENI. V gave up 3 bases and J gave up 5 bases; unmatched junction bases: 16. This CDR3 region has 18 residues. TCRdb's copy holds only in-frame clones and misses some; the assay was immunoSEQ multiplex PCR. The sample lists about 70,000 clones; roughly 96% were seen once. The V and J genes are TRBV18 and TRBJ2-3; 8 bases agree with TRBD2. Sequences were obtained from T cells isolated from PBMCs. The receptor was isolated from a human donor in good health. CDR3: CASSPKAPAGAVIDTQYF. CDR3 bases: TGTGCCAGCTCACCGAAAGCCCCAGCGGGAGCTGTAATAGATACGCAGTATTTT. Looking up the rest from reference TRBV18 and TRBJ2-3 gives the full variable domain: NAGVMQNPRHLVRRRGQEARLRCSPMKGHSHVYWYRQLPEEGLKFMVYLQKENIIDESGMPKERFSAEFPKEGPSILRIQQVVRGDSAAYFCASSPKAPAGAVIDTQYFGPGTRLTVL.